This is a list of T cell receptor beta chains from one sample in a study of blood T cell repertoires in COVID-19. The repertoire was sequenced with immunoSEQ multiplex PCR; TCRdb's copy has only in-frame clones and lacks some. The data contain about 400,000 clones, 88% of them singletons. Sequenced: PBMCs or T cells enriched from blood (not recorded which). These receptors were taken from a woman aged 40 to 50 with acute COVID-19. CDR3s include the opening cysteine and the closing phenylalanine or tryptophan. D genes are given only for firm matches. The size field is filled for only some rows; it gives once, few, many or a size class.

clone size,D gene,J gene,V gene,CDR3 protein,CDR3 DNA
-,-,TRBJ1-2,TRBV29-1,CSVRGDDYGYTF,TGCAGCGTGCGGGGCGACGACTATGGCTACACCTTC
-,-,TRBJ1-3,TRBV12-3/TRBV12-4,CASRTISGNTIYF,TGTGCCAGCAGGACAATCTCTGGAAACACCATATATTTT
-,TRBD2,TRBJ2-5,TRBV5-1,CASSLLARETQYF,TGCGCCAGCAGCTTACTAGCGCGGGAGACCCAGTACTTC
-,-,TRBJ1-1,TRBV11-2,CASSVLVANTEAFF,TGTGCCAGCAGCGTACTAGTGGCCAACACTGAAGCTTTCTTT
once,-,TRBJ1-4,TRBV6-5,CASRQPHTLLFF,TGTGCCAGCAGACAGCCCCATACTCTCCTGTTTTTT
-,-,TRBJ1-3,TRBV7-6,CASSFQGPGNTIYF,TGTGCCAGCAGCTTCCAGGGCCCTGGAAACACCATATATTTT
-,-,TRBJ2-1,TRBV29-1,CSVEDLSPPNIQFF,TGCAGCGTTGAAGATCTTAGCCCCCCCAACATCCAGTTCTTC
-,-,TRBJ1-4,TRBV3-1/TRBV3-2,CASSQDPPRGREKLFF,TGTGCCAGCAGCCAAGATCCCCCCAGGGGCAGAGAAAAACTGTTTTTT
-,TRBD1,TRBJ1-3,TRBV9,CASSSGGTGNTIYF,TGTGCCAGCAGCTCAGGGGGCACTGGAAACACCATATATTTT
-,-,TRBJ1-2,TRBV19,CASSTQRANYGYTF,TGTGCCAGTAGTACCCAGAGGGCAAACTATGGCTACACCTTC
-,TRBD2,TRBJ2-3,TRBV10-1,CASSEFGGLAGVTDTQYF,TGCGCCAGCAGTGAGTTTGGGGGACTAGCGGGGGTCACAGATACGCAGTATTTT
-,TRBD2,TRBJ2-1,TRBV23-1,CASSQLRWRGTSYNEQFF,TGCGCCAGCAGTCAATTGCGATGGCGGGGGACCTCCTACAATGAGCAGTTCTTC
once,TRBD1,TRBJ1-5,TRBV24-1,CATSGTGDMQPQHF,TGTGCCACCAGCGGGACAGGGGACATGCAGCCCCAGCATTTT
-,TRBD2,TRBJ2-3,TRBV7-8,CASSRDLRGVTDTQYF,TGTGCCAGCAGCAGGGACTTGCGGGGGGTCACAGATACGCAGTATTTT
few,-,TRBJ1-6,TRBV7-9,CASSSTPGGPTSPLHF,TGTGCCAGCAGCTCTACACCGGGAGGCCCTACCTCACCCCTCCACTTT
-,TRBD1,TRBJ2-7,TRBV3-1/TRBV3-2,CASSLGSGPGGHEQYF,TGTGCCAGCAGCCTCGGGTCCGGGCCAGGGGGCCACGAGCAGTACTTC
-,-,TRBJ1-1,TRBV10-3,CAIMPSPGSEAFF,TGTGCCATCATGCCATCTCCGGGGTCTGAAGCTTTCTTT
-,TRBD1,TRBJ1-3,TRBV6-1,CASSENRGTIYF,TGTGCCAGCAGTGAAAACAGGGGGACCATATATTTT
-,-,TRBJ2-3,TRBV5-1,CASSYISTDTQYF,TGCGCCAGCAGCTATATAAGCACAGATACGCAGTATTTT